The clone carrying this TCR beta chain was observed many times. The antigen remains unidentified. The data were taken from a study of T-cell memory formation after mild COVID-19. Across the whole study: The study found TCR clusters largely donor specific. Study-wide points: Chiefly within CM and EM were the contracting CD4+ clones; CD8+ ones were within EMRA. A second wave of clones peaked on day 37, and their SARS-CoV-2 specificity went unconfirmed. Clones that contracted from day 15 to 85 were balanced CD4/CD8, while later expanders leaned CD4+.

TCRdb re-analysed the 5' RACE reads in MiXCR, keeping a single row per CDR3 protein. The sample records 380,000 or so distinct CDR3 sequences, about 15% being singletons. Trimming took 1 base from V and 5 from J; bases not matched to a gene: 5. CDR3 length equals 14 residues. Germline lookup yields CDR1 SGHRS and CDR2 YFSETQ. Material: PBMCs or a T cell subset sorted from them (not recorded which). The chain combines TRBV5-1 with TRBJ2-5; 7 bases align to TRBD1. The clonotype was recovered from a man in his late teens or twenties who had mild COVID-19 (a few samples of this study predate the infection). Cell type and time point are not known. In DNA, the CDR3 is TGCGCCAGCAGCTTGAGAGGGGGCAGGGAGACCCAGTACTTC. This translates into CASSLRGGRETQYF.